This paragraph covers one T cell receptor (beta chain) sequence. Its specificity is unknown. The CDR3 covers 14 residues. V was cut by 2 bases and J by 0 bases, with 5 bases left in between. Germline V gives CDR1 MDHEN, CDR2 SYDVKM. Profiled with immunoSEQ multiplex PCR; TCRdb holds only in-frame clones, not every one. Of under 200,000 clones detected, about nine tenths appear once; the ten largest clones hold nearly 1%. This entry belongs to a study of T cell responses to AZD1222 COVID-19 vaccine. In the study overall: The study pooled second doses at about 4 or about 12 weeks. Study-wide results and limits: Nearly half of spike-specific TCRs reportedly target variant regions that are unmutated in the B.1.351 and B.1.1.7 variants. Elevations in Spike-specific TCR breadth and depth followed administration of two AZD1222 doses. Recipients of AZD1222 seropositive at baseline numbered only 5 or 6.

The chain carries TRBV28 and TRBJ1-3; D gene uncertain. This specimen was peripheral blood, taken on day 0 of AZD1222 vaccination. This TCR was sampled from an adult in good health. The CDR3 protein is CASSLSNSGNTIYF. As DNA, the CDR3 is TGTGCCAGCAGTTTAAGTAACTCTGGAAACACCATATATTTT.